The sequence of this T cell receptor beta chain was determined in a study of cytomegalovirus exposure and HLA in healthy donors. The wider study: Assignment to the Caucasian-associated ancestry cluster applied to 75% to 85% of the approximately 400 genotyped donors. General observations from the study: Analysis performed later found more than 15,000 TCR beta sequences associated with HLA alleles at 0.05 false discovery rate. An apparent linkage of common viral pathogens to several of the most significant clusters emerged in a later analysis.

This clone has a handful of counts. Its antigen is unidentified. Vbeta (60) and Jbeta (13) primers were used in the PCR. Here immunoSEQ multiplex PCR was the method, and the copy in TCRdb shows in-frame clones only, minus some. The sample includes over 70,000 clones, over 60% seen only once; the top ten take approximately 7.6%. The germline V gene encodes CDR1 SGHDT and CDR2 YYEEEE. This CDR3 has 15 amino acids. V was shortened by 2 bases and J by 6 bases, with 15 bases between the two germline ends. Donors in the study were healthy people who gave bone marrow. Input material: PBMCs. V gene TRBV5-6 combines with J gene TRBJ1-5, with D unclear. The receptor was isolated from a man aged 40-49 years in good health and CMV-seropositive. Here the CDR3 DNA reads TGTGCCAGCAGCTTATTAGGAGGGTTTAGTCAGCCCCAGCATTTT. Translation gives CASSLLGGFSQPQHF.